These 18 T cell receptor beta chains were sequenced from one sample in a study of blood T cell repertoires in COVID-19. This table comes from immunoSEQ multiplex PCR, and its TCRdb copy is limited to in-frame clones, with some not included. The table shows around 57,000 clones, with approximately 79% occurring only once. Sequenced: peripheral blood. These TCRs come from a woman in her 70s with acute or convalescent COVID-19.

The chain couples TRBV5-1 to TRBJ2-7; D ambiguous. Trimming took 1 base from V and 1 from J, leaving 3 bases between them. The CDR3 is 12 amino acids. CDR1 SGHRS and CDR2 YFSETQ come from the germline V gene. CDR3 amino acids: CASSLPSYEQYF. The CDR3 nucleotides are TGCGCCAGCAGCTTGCCGTCCTACGAGCAGTACTTC.

The chain couples TRBV25-1 to TRBJ1-1, with 8 bases fitting TRBD1. Trimming cost V 4 bases and J 4 bases; bases outside gene matches: 2. The germline V gene encodes CDR1 MGHDK and CDR2 SYGVNS. The CDR3 has 13 amino acids. The CDR3 region is CASSGQGSTEAFF. The CDR3 coding sequence is TGTGCCAGCAGTGGACAGGGGTCCACTGAAGCTTTCTTT.

V is TRBV4-1 and J is TRBJ2-5, with 9 nucleotides matching TRBD2. This CDR3 comprises 16 residues. Germline CDR1 and CDR2: MGHRA and YSYEKL. The J segment lost 1 base and the V segment lost 4 bases, leaving 7 bases of the junction unmatched. This CDR3 reads CASSLSAGGGQETQYF. CDR3 coding DNA: TGCGCCAGCAGCCTCAGCGCGGGGGGGGGCCAAGAGACCCAGTACTTC.

The chain carries TRBV2 and TRBJ2-4, with D maybe TRBD2 (6 bases). Trimming left V 4 bases short and J 0 bases short, with 13 bases between. Germline V CDR1 and CDR2: SNHLY, FYNNEI. The CDR3 has 16 residues. CDR3 nucleotides: TGTGCCAGCAGTGTTGCGGGGACTGCAGCCAAAAACATTCAGTACTTC. This codes for CASSVAGTAAKNIQYF. The full variable domain, with the rest looked up from reference TRBV2 and TRBJ2-4, is EPEVTQTPSHQVTQMGQEVILRCVPISNHLYFYWYRQILGQKVEFLVSFYNNEISEKSEIFDDQFSVERPDGSNFTLKIRSTKLEDSAMYFCASSVAGTAAKNIQYFGAGTRLSVL.

The rearrangement uses TRBV10-3 and TRBJ1-5; D might be TRBD1 (5 bases). The CDR3 has 13 amino acids. Trimming shortened V by 8 bases and J by 1 base, and 9 bases separated the two germline ends. The germline V gene has CDR1 ENHRY and CDR2 SYGVKD. CDR3 protein: CAIGRGSNQPQHF. In DNA form, the CDR3 reads TGTGCCATCGGTCGGGGGAGCAATCAGCCCCAGCATTTT.

This chain links TRBV5-1 with TRBJ2-2; a weak D match, TRBD1 (5 bases). The CDR3 extends over 15 amino acids. CDR1 and CDR2 (germline): SGHRS, YFSETQ. The V and J ends lost 6 bases and 5 bases respectively, with 17 bases between them. The CDR3 is CASTSLAGLTGELFF. CDR3 DNA sequence: TGCGCCAGCACCTCACTGGCAGGGCTAACCGGGGAGCTGTTTTTT.

This clone was counted between two and nine times. V gene TRBV27 combines with J gene TRBJ1-2, with D possibly TRBD1 on 6 matching bases. Per germline, CDR1 MNHEY and CDR2 SMNVEV (reference sequence). Trimming left V 4 bases short and J 0 bases short, with 21 bases between. This CDR3 is 18 amino acids long. The CDR3 is CASSSSLVGGTTNYGYTF. As DNA, the CDR3 is TGTGCCAGCAGTTCGAGCCTTGTGGGGGGGACAACTAACTATGGCTACACCTTC.

This clone was recorded only once. The chain couples TRBV19 to TRBJ2-3; TRBD2 is a possible D gene (5 bases). The germline V and J ends were trimmed by 9 bases and 0 bases, with 19 bases remaining between them. Germline-derived CDR1 and CDR2 are LNHDA and SQIVND (reference sequence). This CDR3 spans 16 amino acids. CDR3 loop: CASRKVGKTSTDTQYF. The CDR3 DNA follows: TGTGCCAGCAGAAAGGTCGGGAAAACCAGCACAGATACGCAGTATTTT.

J is TRBJ2-1 and V is TRBV7-8, with 10 nucleotides matching TRBD2. Germline CDR1 and CDR2: SGHVS and FQNEAQ. V shed 4 bases and J 9 bases; nucleotides not matched to a gene: 18. The CDR3 is 18 amino acids. The CDR3: CASSSKRKGLAQHIEQFF. As DNA, the CDR3 is TGTGCCAGCAGCTCCAAACGAAAGGGACTAGCGCAGCATATTGAGCAGTTCTTC. Based on the CDR3 plus reference TRBV7-8 and TRBJ2-1, the full variable domain is GAGVSQSPRYKVAKRGQDVALRCDPISGHVSLFWYQQALGQGPEFLTYFQNEAQLDKSGLPSDRFFAERPEGSVSTLKIQRTQQEDSAVYLCASSSKRKGLAQHIEQFFGPGTRLTVL.

The chain has TRBV29-1 and TRBJ2-7, with a possible D match to TRBD2 (7 bases). The CDR3 length is 15 residues. Germline-derived CDR1 and CDR2 are SQVTM and ANQGSEA. V shed 3 bases and J shed 3 bases, with 18 bases lying between them. The CDR3 sequence: CSVEGGGGSLYEQYF. As DNA, the CDR3 is TGCAGCGTTGAGGGAGGCGGGGGCAGCCTCTACGAGCAGTACTTC.

The chain recombines TRBV7-8 with TRBJ2-3; 7 nucleotides align to TRBD2. The germline CDR1 and CDR2 sequences are SGHVS and FQNEAQ. The CDR3 extends over 16 amino acids. V was pared by 6 bases and J by 2 bases, with 11 bases of the junction left unmatched. For the CDR3, the DNA is TGTGCCAGCAGTCCCTTGGCTAGCGGCTACACAGATACGCAGTATTTT. Translating gives CASSPLASGYTDTQYF.

V usage is TRBV2 and J usage is TRBJ1-4, with D possibly TRBD1 on 5 matching bases. From germline, CDR1 is SNHLY and CDR2 FYNNEI. The V gene lost 5 bases and the J gene lost 8 bases, with 12 bases spanning the gap. This CDR3 spans 13 amino acids. CDR3 amino acids: CASSMGQGEKLFF. CDR3 DNA: TGTGCCAGCAGTATGGGCCAGGGCGAAAAACTGTTTTTT.

This chain joins TRBV2 and TRBJ1-5; 8 bases line up with TRBD1. This CDR3 contains 16 residues. CDR1 is SNHLY, CDR2 FYNNEI, per germline. The J segment lost 4 bases and the V segment lost 6 bases, leaving 11 bases of the junction unmatched. DNA of the CDR3: TGTGCCAGCAGCCTCCACGGGACAGGCCTTAATCAGCCCCAGCATTTT. This encodes CASSLHGTGLNQPQHF.

The rearrangement joins TRBV6-5 to TRBJ1-1, with D unclear. V was trimmed by 10 bases and J by 7 bases, leaving 13 bases between them. The CDR3 contains 11 residues. CDR1 MNHEY and CDR2 SVGAGI come from the germline V gene. The CDR3, as DNA: TGTGCCACCCTCTTACAGTTTGAAGCTTTCTTT. Protein: CATLLQFEAFF.

The V call is TRBV5-4, the J call TRBJ1-6, with 9 positions matching TRBD1. With 4 bases clipped from V and 4 bases from J, the junction kept 3 bases outside the gene matches. Per germline, CDR1 SGHNT and CDR2 YYREEE (reference sequence). This CDR3 is 15 amino acids long. In DNA, the CDR3 is TGTGCCAGCAGCCCGGGACAGGGATATAATTCACCCCTCCACTTT. The encoded protein is CASSPGQGYNSPLHF.

CDR3 DNA sequence: TGTGCCAGCAGTTTTGGGACAGAGGGCGGCTACACCTTC. This translates into CASSFGTEGGYTF. The chain carries TRBV6-2 or TRBV6-3 and TRBJ1-2; the match to TRBD1 covers 7 bases. CDR3 length: 13 residues. The V gene end was trimmed by 4 bases and the J gene end by 8 bases; junction bases not matched to a gene: 7. Per germline, CDR1 MNHEY and CDR2 SVGEGT.

The chain couples TRBV11-3 to TRBJ2-7, with TRBD1 as a possible D gene (6 bases). Trimming cost V 3 bases and J 5 bases, with 11 bases left between them. The CDR3 spans 13 residues. CDR1 is SGHNT, CDR2 YENEEA, per germline. Here the CDR3 reads CASSFRGSDEQYF. CDR3 DNA: TGTGCCAGCAGCTTCAGGGGTAGCGACGAGCAGTACTTC.

This chain connects TRBV20-1 to TRBJ2-1, with 8 bases identical to TRBD2. The V segment lost 3 bases and the J segment 2 bases; nucleotides outside the gene matches: 6. The CDR3 contains 15 residues. CDR1 and CDR2 (germline): DFQATT, SNEGSKA (reference sequence). CDR3 residues: CSASVGGAPYNEQFF. As DNA, the CDR3 is TGCAGTGCTAGTGTCGGGGGGGCCCCCTACAATGAGCAGTTCTTC.